Given below is one TCR beta chain in context. This record comes from a study of molecular identifiers for immune sequencing clone quantification. Germline values: CDR1 LNHNV, CDR2 YYDKDF (reference sequence). The CDR3 has 13 amino acids. Trimming pared 2 bases from V and 4 bases from J, leaving 9 bases between. TCRdb redid the calling of the PCR reads with MiXCR, one entry per CDR3 protein. Here the sample spans about 510,000 distinct CDR3 sequences, 20% to 25% being singletons. The sequence derives from a human donor in good health. Some libraries in this study had Jurkat cell RNA spiked in. Sequencing used naive CD8+ T cells from blood, with Jurkat cell RNA spiked in. As for subset: FACS-sorted CD8+CD4-CCR7+CD45RA+ naive T cells. The chain joins TRBV15 to TRBJ2-7; no clear D. The CDR3 DNA follows: TGTGCCACCAGCAGATTCGCAGATTACGAGCAGTACTTC. Protein sequence: CATSRFADYEQYF.